Presented here are 8 T cell receptor beta chains from one specimen sequenced in a study of blood T cell dynamics during melanoma immunotherapy. Using immunoSEQ multiplex PCR, the repertoire was profiled, and TCRdb retains in-frame clones only, with some absent. The sample lists about 15,000 clones; more than 85% were seen once. Time point described: week 3, after first cycle of checkpoint inhibitor. The input for sequencing was blood, taken from a patient treated with checkpoint blockade. The receptors originated from a human donor with melanoma.

This chain joins TRBV28 and TRBJ2-5; possible D gene TRBD1, 6 bases. Per the germline V gene, CDR1 is MDHEN and CDR2 is SYDVKM. Deletions cut 2 bases from V and 7 bases from J, with 11 bases between. This CDR3 spans 13 amino acids. CDR3 sequence: CASSLGQPGTQYF. CDR3 nucleotides: TGTGCCAGCAGTTTAGGACAGCCGGGGACCCAGTACTTC.

This chain joins TRBV11-2 and TRBJ2-2, with D unclear. Germline loops: CDR1 SGHAT, CDR2 FQNNGV. V dropped 1 base and J dropped 0 bases, with 12 bases sitting between them. The CDR3 spans 17 residues. The chain's CDR3 is CASSLGAGTANTGELFF. DNA of the CDR3: TGTGCCAGCAGCTTAGGGGCAGGAACCGCGAACACCGGGGAGCTGTTTTTT.

DNA of the CDR3: TGCGCCAGCAGTCAATCGCAGGGGTGGAACACCATATATTTT. It encodes CASSQSQGWNTIYF. This sequence joins TRBV23-1 and TRBJ1-3, with a weak D call TRBD1 (6 bases). TRBV23-1 is assigned to the ORF class and has an uncertain function. Trimming pared 0 bases from V and 7 bases from J, leaving 10 bases between. The CDR3 totals 14 residues.

The count of this clone is one. This chain connects TRBV11-2 to TRBJ2-5; D is unclear. The germline V and J ends were trimmed by 5 bases and 5 bases, with 6 bases remaining between them. The CDR3 is made up of 11 amino acids. Germline V gene sequence: CDR1 SGHAT, CDR2 FQNNGV. CDR3: CASSPRETQYF. The CDR3 DNA reads TGTGCCAGCAGCCCTCGGGAGACCCAGTACTTC.

V and J are TRBV15 and TRBJ1-2; possibly TRBD1 for D (5 bases). In germline, CDR1 is LNHNV, CDR2 YYDKDF (reference sequence). The CDR3 has 16 amino acids. V lost 1 base and J 4 bases, leaving 16 bases between the germline ends. The CDR3 sequence is CATSRGRDGRFYGYTF. In DNA, the CDR3 is TGTGCCACCAGCAGAGGACGGGACGGCCGCTTCTATGGCTACACCTTC. Using reference TRBV15 and TRBJ1-2 for the parts outside the CDR3, the full variable domain is DAMVIQNPRYQVTQFGKPVTLSCSQTLNHNVMYWYQQKSSQAPKLLFHYYDKDFNNEADTPDNFQSRRPNTSFCFLDIRSPGLGDTAMYLCATSRGRDGRFYGYTFGSGTRLTVV.

The chain couples TRBV7-3 to TRBJ2-1, with 7 positions matching TRBD2. Trimming removed 2 bases from V and 10 bases from J; junction bases left unmatched: 8. Looked up from germline, CDR1 is SGHTA and CDR2 is FQGTGA. The CDR3 sequence is 14 residues long. CDR3 amino acids: CASSLSGRRGEQFF. The CDR3, as DNA: TGTGCCAGCAGCTTATCCGGGAGGAGAGGCGAGCAGTTCTTC.

The chain uses TRBV6-5 and TRBJ2-3; the D gene is possibly TRBD1 (6 bases). The CDR3 length is 14 residues. CDR1 and CDR2 from the germline V gene are MNHEY and SVGAGI. Trimming removed 5 bases at V and 2 bases at J, with 11 bases between. The CDR3 spells CASSNRATTDTQYF. The CDR3, as DNA: TGTGCCAGCAGTAACAGGGCGACCACAGATACGCAGTATTTT.

The rearrangement joins TRBV9 to TRBJ1-1, with D uncertain. Germline loops: CDR1 SGDLS, CDR2 YYNGEE. The CDR3 spans 15 residues. The ends were cut back, 3 bases at V and 4 bases at J, with 16 bases in the middle. Written as DNA, the CDR3 is TGTGCCAGCAGCGCCCTATTGGGTATGCCCACTGAAGCTTTCTTT. This gives the protein CASSALLGMPTEAFF.